The subject of this entry is one T cell receptor beta chain. This specimen belongs to a study of blood T cell repertoires in COVID-19. The overall study: Acute and convalescent COVID-19 specimens originated in the United States, Italy and Spain. PBMCs, B-cell-depleted T cells, or T cells provided the cDNA or gDNA that made up the material.

The ends were cut back, 8 bases at V and 5 bases at J, with 24 bases in the middle. The V gene's germline CDR1 is SNHLY and CDR2 FYNNEI. This CDR3 comprises 16 residues. In the authors' workflow: The assay estimated nucleated cells by amplifying reference gene primers. Generated by immunoSEQ multiplex PCR, the TCRdb table keeps only in-frame clones and is missing some. From that table come the V and J calls and clone size; the DNA was used to work out D and trimming. Of about 220,000 clones in the sample, over 60% are singletons; the top ten hold roughly 6.7%. V gene TRBV2 combines with J gene TRBJ1-1, with D possibly TRBD1 on 5 matching bases. The receptor comes from a woman aged 70 to 79 with acute or convalescent COVID-19. The sequenced sample consisted of peripheral blood. In DNA form, the CDR3 reads TGTGCCAGCTCGCAAAATCATTTCAGGGCAGGTACTGAAGCTTTCTTT. It encodes CASSQNHFRAGTEAFF.